The text below deals with one TCR beta chain. The antigen remains undetermined. This record belongs to a study of shared clonotypes between healthy human individuals. Study-wide results and caveats: Shared across a few donors were 5% to 6% of the naive CD4 clonotypes.

Assay: immunoSEQ multiplex PCR; the TCRdb copy retains only in-frame clones and omits some. The table includes about 1.1 million clones, about 84% detected once. Sample: memory CD4+ T cells from PBMCs. Subset here: CD45RA-negative fraction. This receptor was obtained from a man aged 18 to 30 in good health. Some clones in this sample may be carry-over from other donors' samples.

CDR3 region: CASSFPAGGGYNEQFF. In DNA form, the CDR3 reads TGTGCCAGCAGCTTCCCCGCGGGAGGGGGCTACAATGAGCAGTTCTTC. The rearrangement links TRBV5-4 to TRBJ2-1; 9 bases fit TRBD2. V lost 2 bases, J lost 3 bases, and 6 bases stayed unmatched. The length of the CDR3 is 16 residues. From germline, CDR1 is SGHNT and CDR2 YYREEE (reference sequence).